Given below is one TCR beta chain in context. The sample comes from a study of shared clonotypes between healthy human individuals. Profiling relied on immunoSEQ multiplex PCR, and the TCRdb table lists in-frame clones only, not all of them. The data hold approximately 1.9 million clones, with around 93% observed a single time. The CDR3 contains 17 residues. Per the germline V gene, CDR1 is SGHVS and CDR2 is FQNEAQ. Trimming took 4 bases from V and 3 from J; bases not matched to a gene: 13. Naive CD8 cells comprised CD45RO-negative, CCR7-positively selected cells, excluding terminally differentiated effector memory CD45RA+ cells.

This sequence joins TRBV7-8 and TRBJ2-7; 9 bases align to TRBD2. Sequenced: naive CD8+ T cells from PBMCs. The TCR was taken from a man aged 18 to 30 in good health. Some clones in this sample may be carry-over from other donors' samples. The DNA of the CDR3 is TGTGCCAGCAGCTCAAGCCCGCTAGCGGGATCGAACTACGAGCAGTACTTC. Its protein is CASSSSPLAGSNYEQYF.